This passage covers 6 T cell receptor beta chains from one sample sequenced in a study of blood T cell repertoires in COVID-19. TCRdb's copy holds only in-frame clones and misses some; the assay was immunoSEQ multiplex PCR. This table has around 160,000 clones, 80% to 90% appearing once. Material: peripheral blood. All receptors derive from a man aged 80 or over with acute or convalescent COVID-19.

V and J are TRBV5-5 and TRBJ2-7; D possibly corresponds to TRBD2 (5 bases). CDR1 is SGHKS, CDR2 YYEKEE, per germline (reference sequence). V was trimmed by 4 bases and J by 5 bases, leaving 13 bases between them. This CDR3 spans 13 amino acids. The CDR3 DNA follows: TGTGCCAGCAGCCATCAACTAGTTAACGAGCAGTACTTC. Residues: CASSHQLVNEQYF.

This sequence joins TRBV28 and TRBJ1-6; no clear D gene. This CDR3 has 15 residues. Trimming pared 7 bases from V and 0 bases from J, leaving 10 bases between. The germline gives CDR1 MDHEN, CDR2 SYDVKM. The CDR3 loop reads CASKVGSSYNSPLHF. CDR3 DNA sequence: TGTGCCAGCAAGGTTGGGAGCTCCTATAATTCACCCCTCCACTTT.

CDR3 residues: CASSQGGFEQYF. The CDR3 region has the DNA TGTGCCAGCAGCCAGGGGGGATTCGAGCAGTACTTC. This rearrangement joins TRBV7-9 to TRBJ2-7, with D possibly matching TRBD1 (7 bases). CDR3 length equals 12 residues. With 5 bases removed from V and 6 bases from J, the gap between germline ends came to 11 bases. Germline loops: CDR1 SEHNR, CDR2 FQNEAQ (reference sequence).

This sequence joins TRBV27 and TRBJ2-1, with TRBD2 identical over 9 bases. The CDR3 extends over 15 amino acids. Germline trimming cut 8 bases from V and 1 base from J; bases unmatched to any gene: 6. Germline V lookup: CDR1 MNHEY, CDR2 SMNVEV (reference sequence). The CDR3 sequence is CASRIAGGSYNEQFF. In DNA form, the CDR3 reads TGTGCCAGCCGGATCGCGGGAGGGTCCTACAATGAGCAGTTCTTC.

V and J are TRBV28 and TRBJ1-1; 7 bases are shared with TRBD1. V lost 5 bases, J lost 3 bases, and 3 bases stayed unmatched. CDR1 is MDHEN and CDR2 is SYDVKM in the germline V gene. There are 13 residues in the CDR3. The CDR3: CASSLQGYTEAFF. The CDR3 DNA reads TGTGCCAGCAGTCTACAGGGGTACACTGAAGCTTTCTTT. The entire variable domain, with the rest obtained from reference TRBV28 and TRBJ1-1, is as follows: DVKVTQSSRYLVKRTGEKVFLECVQDMDHENMFWYRQDPGLGLRLIYFSYDVKMKEKGDIPEGYSVSREKKERFSLILESASTNQTSMYLCASSLQGYTEAFFGQGTRLTVV.

This clone has a single count. The rearrangement uses TRBV9 and TRBJ1-5; 10 bases are shared with TRBD1. The germline gives CDR1 SGDLS, CDR2 YYNGEE. The CDR3 runs 15 residues. Germline trimming cut 3 bases from V and 3 bases from J; bases unmatched to any gene: 3. The CDR3 region is CASSAGQGVNQPQHF. The CDR3 coding sequence is TGTGCCAGCAGCGCCGGACAGGGGGTCAATCAGCCCCAGCATTTT. Combining the CDR3 with reference TRBV9 and TRBJ1-5 gives the whole variable domain DSGVTQTPKHLITATGQRVTLRCSPRSGDLSVYWYQQSLDQGLQFLIQYYNGEERAKGNILERFSAQQFPDLHSELNLSSLELGDSALYFCASSAGQGVNQPQHFGDGTRLSIL.